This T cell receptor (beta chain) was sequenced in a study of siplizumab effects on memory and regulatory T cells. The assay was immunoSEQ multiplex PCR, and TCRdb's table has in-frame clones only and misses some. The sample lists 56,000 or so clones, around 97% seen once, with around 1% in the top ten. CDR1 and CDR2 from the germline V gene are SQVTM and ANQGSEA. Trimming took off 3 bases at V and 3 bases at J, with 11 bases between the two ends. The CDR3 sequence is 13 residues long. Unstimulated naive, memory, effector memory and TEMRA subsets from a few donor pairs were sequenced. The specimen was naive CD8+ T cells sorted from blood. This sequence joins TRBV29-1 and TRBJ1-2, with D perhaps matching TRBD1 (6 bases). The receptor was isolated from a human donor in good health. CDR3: CSVETGEDYGYTF. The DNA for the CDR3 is TGCAGCGTTGAGACAGGAGAAGACTATGGCTACACCTTC.